This T cell receptor beta chain emerged from a study of shared clonotypes between healthy human individuals. The germline gives CDR1 GTSNPN, CDR2 SVGIG (reference sequence). The CDR3 runs 13 residues. The ends were cut back, 0 bases at V and 6 bases at J, with 9 bases in the middle. Regarding the study as a whole: Though the depth was large, rarefaction showed that sorted-subset sequencing was incomplete.

As regards this clone: Its matching antigen is unknown.

Profiling relied on immunoSEQ multiplex PCR, and the TCRdb table lists in-frame clones only, not all of them. This table has about 1.1 million clones, around 82% appearing once. This TCR came from a man aged 18 to 35 in good health. Some clones in this sample may be carry-over from other donors' samples. The chain employs TRBV30 and TRBJ1-3, with a possible D match to TRBD1 (5 bases). Material: memory CD4+ T cells from PBMCs. The subset denotes: CD45RA-negative fraction. The CDR3 loop reads CAWSVGPINTIYF. The CDR3 coding sequence is TGTGCCTGGAGTGTGGGGCCTATAAACACCATATATTTT.